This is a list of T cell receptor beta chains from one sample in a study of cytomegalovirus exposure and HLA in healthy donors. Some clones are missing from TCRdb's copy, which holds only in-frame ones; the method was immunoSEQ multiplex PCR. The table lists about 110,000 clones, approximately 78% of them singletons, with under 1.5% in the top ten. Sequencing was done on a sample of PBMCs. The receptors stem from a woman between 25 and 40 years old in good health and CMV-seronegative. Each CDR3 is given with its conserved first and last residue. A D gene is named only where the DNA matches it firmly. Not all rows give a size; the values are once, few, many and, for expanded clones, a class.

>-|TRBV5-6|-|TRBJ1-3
TGTGCCAGCAGGGACAGCTCTGGAAACACCATATATTTT
CASRDSSGNTIYF
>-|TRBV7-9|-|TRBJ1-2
TGTGCCAGCAGCCTAAACGCCAATTATGGCTACACCTTC
CASSLNANYGYTF
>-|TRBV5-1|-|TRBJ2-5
TGCGCCAGCAGCCTGATAGTTCAAGAGACCCAGTACTTC
CASSLIVQETQYF
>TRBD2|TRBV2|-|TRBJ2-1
TGTGCCAGCAGCGGGGGCCTAGCGGGGAATTACAATGAGCAGTTCTTC
CASSGGLAGNYNEQFF
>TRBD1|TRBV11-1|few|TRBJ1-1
TGTGCCAGCAGCTTAGCAATTTGGCAGGGGGCTCTGAACACTGAAGCTTTCTTT
CASSLAIWQGALNTEAFF
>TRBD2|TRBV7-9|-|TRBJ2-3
TGTGCCAGCAGCTTATTGGGACTAGCGGGACCGGATAGCACAGATACGCAGTATTTT
CASSLLGLAGPDSTDTQYF
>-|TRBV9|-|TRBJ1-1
TGTGCCAGCAGCGCGGGTGCGGAGAGCACTGAAGCTTTCTTT
CASSAGAESTEAFF
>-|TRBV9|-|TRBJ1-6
TGTGCCAGCAGCGAGACAGAATCCTATAATTCACCCCTCCACTTT
CASSETESYNSPLHF
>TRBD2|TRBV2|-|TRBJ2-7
TGTGCCAGCAAGCCCCAGCGGGAGGGCCCCCGATCAAAGTACTTC
CASKPQREGPRSKYF
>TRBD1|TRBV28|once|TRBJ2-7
TGTGCCAGCAGAAGGGGGCTGACCTACGAGCAGTACTTC
CASRRGLTYEQYF
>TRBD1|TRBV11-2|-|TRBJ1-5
TGTGCCAGCAGCTTAGCGGCAGGGGGCCGAACCTTAAGTCAGCCCCAGCATTTT
CASSLAAGGRTLSQPQHF
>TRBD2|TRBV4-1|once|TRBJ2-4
TGCGCCAGCAGCCAAGACGCGAGCGGTTTGGGAGGGTCCAACATTCAGTACTTC
CASSQDASGLGGSNIQYF
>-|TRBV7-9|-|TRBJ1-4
TGTGCCAGCAGCTCCTCCTCCGCAGGGGTCCAAAATGAAAAACTGTTTTTT
CASSSSSAGVQNEKLFF
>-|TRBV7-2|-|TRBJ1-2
TGTGCCAGCAGCTTAGCGCTTCGCGACTCGATTTATCCTATGGGCTACACCTTC
CASSLALRDSIYPMGYTF
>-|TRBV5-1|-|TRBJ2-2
TGCGCCAGCAGCTTGGTCGTTGACAGCGGGGAGCTGTTTTTT
CASSLVVDSGELFF
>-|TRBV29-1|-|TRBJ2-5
TGCAGCGTTGGCCTAGTCCTACTCCAAGAGACCCAGTACTTC
CSVGLVLLQETQYF
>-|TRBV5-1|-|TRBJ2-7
TGCGCCAGCACCTTTGGCCACGAGCAGTACTTC
CASTFGHEQYF
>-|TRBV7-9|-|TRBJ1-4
TGTGCCAGCAGCTTAGGTGAGGGCAGGAGGAATGAAAAACTGTTTTTT
CASSLGEGRRNEKLFF
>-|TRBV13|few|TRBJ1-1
TGTGCCAGCAGCTTAGGCCTAGGCACTGAGACTGAAGCTTTCTTT
CASSLGLGTETEAFF
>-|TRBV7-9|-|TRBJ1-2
TGTGCCAGCAGCGTGTTCCGGGATTCGGGAGGCTACACCTTC
CASSVFRDSGGYTF
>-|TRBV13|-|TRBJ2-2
TGTGCCAGCAGCTTACGGGGATCGAACACCGGGGAGCTGTTTTTT
CASSLRGSNTGELFF
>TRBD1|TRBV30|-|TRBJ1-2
TGTGCCTGGAGTGTAATTGGGCAGGGGGCAGGTGGCTACACCTTC
CAWSVIGQGAGGYTF
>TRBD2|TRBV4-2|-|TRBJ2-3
TGTGCCAGCAGCCAAGATCCTGGCGGGAGGCTCACAGATACGCAGTATTTT
CASSQDPGGRLTDTQYF
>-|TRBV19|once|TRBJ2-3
TGTGCCAGTAGTATGGACAGGGAGGGGGCAGATACGCAGTATTTT
CASSMDREGADTQYF